This TCR beta chain was documented in a study of blood T cell repertoires in COVID-19. On the study more broadly: Some COVID-19 samples were acute and others convalescent; all came from the United States, Italy and Spain. Nucleic acid was either cDNA or gDNA, and it came from T cells, B-cell-depleted T cells, or PBMCs.

Source study methods: Scientists estimated how many nucleated cells there were by amplifying reference gene primers. Clones were read by immunoSEQ multiplex PCR, and TCRdb kept only the in-frame ones, dropping some. The D gene and trimming were derived from the DNA, and the V and J assignments and clone size from that table. The data show about 47,000 clones, with 70% to 90% seen just once and roughly 3% held by the top ten. The CDR3 extends over 14 amino acids. Trimming removed 4 bases at V and 0 bases at J, with 12 bases between. From germline, CDR1 is SQVTM and CDR2 ANQGSEA. This TCR was recovered from a man in his fifties or sixties with active COVID-19. The V gene is TRBV29-1, the J gene TRBJ1-1, with D possibly matching TRBD1 (5 bases). The sequenced sample was peripheral blood. CDR3 loop: CSVGRAALNTEAFF. The CDR3 DNA sequence: TGCAGCGTTGGCAGGGCAGCCTTGAACACTGAAGCTTTCTTT.